The T cell receptor beta chain under discussion was sequenced for a study of T cells in Graves' hyperthyroidism and ophthalmopathy. As for the study in general: Peripheral blood sampling occurred at initial diagnosis, before any treatment.

The definition of stable Graves' hyperthyroidism was no ophthalmopathy progression within 18 months. Looked up from germline, CDR1 is GTSNPN and CDR2 is SVGIG (reference sequence). V lost 8 bases to trimming and J lost 4 bases; unmatched junction nucleotides: 7. The CDR3 runs 12 residues. A word on this clonotype: What it binds is unknown.

Amplification of TCR beta CDR3 regions was performed using RNA transcripts as template. RT-PCR in the first round (using the HTBI primer set) targeted the TCR CDR3. TCRdb recomputed calls from the multiplex PCR reads with MiXCR, one row per CDR3 protein. The table has about 320,000 distinct CDR3 sequences, around 17% seen once; the top ten hold approximately 31%. Study-wide results and caveats: Peripheral blood also featured most of the thyroid clonotypes expanded above 0.001.

This TCR was sampled from a man aged 30-40 years with Graves' hyperthyroidism. V and J are TRBV30 and TRBJ2-7, with 8 nucleotides matching TRBD2. Material: blood. The CDR3 nucleotides are TGTGCCCAATCGGGCGGGAGGTACGAGCAGTACTTC. Residues: CAQSGGRYEQYF. The full variable domain, completed using reference TRBV30 and TRBJ2-7, is SQTIHQWPATLVQPVGSPLSLECTVEGTSNPNLYWYRQAAGRGLQLLFYSVGIGQISSEVPQNLSASRPQDRQFILSSKKLLLSDSGFYLCAQSGGRYEQYFGPGTRLTVT.